This T cell receptor (beta chain) was recorded in a study of cytomegalovirus exposure and HLA in healthy donors. Sequenced by immunoSEQ multiplex PCR; TCRdb stores in-frame clones only, minus some. Of over 110,000 clones in the sample, 85% to 90% were seen once. V was trimmed by 3 bases and J by 5 bases, leaving 13 bases between them. The CDR3 length is 14 residues. Germline V gene lookup returns CDR1 SGHDN and CDR2 FVKESK. Whole-study findings and limits: High sensitivity and specificity were reportedly achieved when the classifier diagnosed cytomegalovirus status. A few CMV-associated chains were confirmed in vitro to be specific for CMV antigens. Among TCR beta chains, those listed as cytomegalovirus-associated numbered 164.

In regard to this clone: As yet, its antigen is unknown.

Sequences were obtained from PBMCs. The sequence was collected from a man in his late teens or twenties in good health and CMV-seropositive. This chain joins TRBV14 and TRBJ1-1; TRBD1 might be the D (6 bases). CDR3 DNA sequence: TGTGCCAGCAGCCACCTACAGGGCTTGACTGAAGCTTTCTTT. Protein: CASSHLQGLTEAFF.